This T cell receptor beta chain was profiled in a study of blood T cell repertoires in COVID-19. In the authors' methods: How many nucleated cells were present was estimated from reference gene primer amplification. Repertoires were generated with immunoSEQ multiplex PCR, while TCRdb's copy carries only in-frame clones and drops some. V, J and clone size reflect that table, while D and trimming were determined from the DNA. The data contain about 72,000 clones, around 90% of them singletons. The junction had 3 bases not matched to a gene; V was cut back by 3 bases and J by 2 bases. This CDR3 is 15 amino acids long. Germline V lookup: CDR1 MNHNS, CDR2 SASEGT. This clone showed up just a few times.

Material: peripheral blood. The chain carries TRBV6-1 and TRBJ2-7; TRBD2 matches 11 bases. This sequence was found in a woman aged 55-70 years with active COVID-19. This CDR3 reads CASSDLSGRAYEQYF. In nucleotides, the CDR3 is TGTGCCAGCAGTGACCTTAGCGGGAGGGCCTACGAGCAGTACTTC.